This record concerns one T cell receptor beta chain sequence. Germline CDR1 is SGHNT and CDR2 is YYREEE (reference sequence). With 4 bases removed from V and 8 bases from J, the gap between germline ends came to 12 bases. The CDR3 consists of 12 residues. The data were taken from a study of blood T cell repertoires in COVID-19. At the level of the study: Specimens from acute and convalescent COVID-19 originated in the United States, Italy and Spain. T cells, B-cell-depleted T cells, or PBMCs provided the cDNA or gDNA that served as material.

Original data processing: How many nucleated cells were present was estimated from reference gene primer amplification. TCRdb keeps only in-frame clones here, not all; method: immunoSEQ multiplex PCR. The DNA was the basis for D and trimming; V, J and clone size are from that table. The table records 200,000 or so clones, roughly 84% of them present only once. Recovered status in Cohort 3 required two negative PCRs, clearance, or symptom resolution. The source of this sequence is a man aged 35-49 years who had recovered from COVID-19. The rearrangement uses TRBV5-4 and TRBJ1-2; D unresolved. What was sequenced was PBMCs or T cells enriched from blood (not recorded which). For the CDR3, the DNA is TGTGCCAGCAGCCGGGAGGGTCGGGGCTACACCTTC. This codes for CASSREGRGYTF.